This T cell receptor beta chain was captured in a study of T cell responses to AZD1222 COVID-19 vaccine. Study observations and caveats: Recipients of AZD1222 seropositive at baseline numbered only five or six. Repertoires were obtained solely post-peak T cell response.

The repertoire was sequenced with immunoSEQ multiplex PCR; TCRdb's copy has only in-frame clones and lacks some. The table shows approximately 140,000 clones, with over 90% occurring only once. This clone was seen only once. Its antigen is unidentified. The CDR3 sequence is 16 residues long. The V gene lost 0 bases and the J gene lost 2 bases, with 11 bases spanning the gap. Germline CDR1 reads SGDLS; CDR2 reads YYNGEE. The material was peripheral blood, obtained on day 0 of MenACWY control vaccination. The sequence derives from an adult in good health. The genes are TRBV9 and TRBJ2-2; weak D call: TRBD2 (7 bases). CDR3 loop: CASSVGRGGNTGELFF. The CDR3 DNA reads TGTGCCAGCAGCGTAGGAAGGGGGGGAAACACCGGGGAGCTGTTTTTT.